This T cell receptor (beta chain) came from a study of spatial heterogeneity in lung cancer. Study-level findings and limits: Expanded intratumoral alpha and beta TCR counts tracked tumor mutation counts. Nonsynonymous mutations, ubiquitous and regional, were tracked respectively by counts of ubiquitous and regional expanded TCRs.

The CDR3 sequence is 13 residues long. Looked up from germline, CDR1 is DFQATT and CDR2 is SNEGSKA (reference sequence). V lost 4 bases, J lost 0 bases, and 9 bases lay in between. This clonotype was seen at least ten times. What it binds is not known. The size of this beta chain means little, since it is a stray read in a library made for alpha chains. The library protocol tagged each TCR cDNA with a unique molecular identifier. Using its own MiXCR run on the 5' RACE reads, TCRdb lists one record per CDR3 protein. This table holds about 7,000 distinct CDR3 sequences, 13% found once. As for time point: sample taken at primary tumor resection. There were roughly 78 donors, all of them untreated patients with early-stage non-small cell lung cancer. Material for sequencing was whole RNA from tumor, nontumor lung or frozen PBMC, left unsorted.

Sequences were derived from lung tumor tissue, sampled at surgery. The sequence was collected from a male donor with early-stage non-small cell lung cancer. The chain employs TRBV20-1 and TRBJ2-5; D is unresolved. CDR3 DNA: TGCAGTGCTATAATCCAGGACCAAGAGACCCAGTACTTC. Encoded protein: CSAIIQDQETQYF.